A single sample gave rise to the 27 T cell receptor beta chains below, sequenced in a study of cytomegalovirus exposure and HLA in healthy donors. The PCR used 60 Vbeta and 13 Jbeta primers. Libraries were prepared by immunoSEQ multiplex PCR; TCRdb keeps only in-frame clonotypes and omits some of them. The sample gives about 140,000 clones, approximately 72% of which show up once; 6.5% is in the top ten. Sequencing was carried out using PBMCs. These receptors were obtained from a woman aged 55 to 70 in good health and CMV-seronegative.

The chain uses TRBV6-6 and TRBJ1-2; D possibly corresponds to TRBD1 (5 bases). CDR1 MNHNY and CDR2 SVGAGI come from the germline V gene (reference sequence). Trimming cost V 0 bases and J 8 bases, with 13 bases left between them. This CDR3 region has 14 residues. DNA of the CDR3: TGTGCCAGCAGTTACTCTTCAGGGTTAGGCGGCTACACCTTC. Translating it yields CASSYSSGLGGYTF.

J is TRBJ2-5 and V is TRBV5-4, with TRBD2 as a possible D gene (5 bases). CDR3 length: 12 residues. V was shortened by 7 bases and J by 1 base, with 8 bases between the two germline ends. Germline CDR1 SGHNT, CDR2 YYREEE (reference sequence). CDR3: CASGRGQETQYF. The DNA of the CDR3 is TGTGCCAGCGGCCGGGGCCAAGAGACCCAGTACTTC.

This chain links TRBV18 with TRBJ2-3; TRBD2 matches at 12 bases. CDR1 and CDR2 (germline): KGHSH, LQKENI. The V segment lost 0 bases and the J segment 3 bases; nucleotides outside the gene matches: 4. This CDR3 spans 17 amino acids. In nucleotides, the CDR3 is TGTGCCAGCTCACCACCGACGCTAGCGGGGGGGACAGATACGCAGTATTTT. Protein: CASSPPTLAGGTDTQYF.

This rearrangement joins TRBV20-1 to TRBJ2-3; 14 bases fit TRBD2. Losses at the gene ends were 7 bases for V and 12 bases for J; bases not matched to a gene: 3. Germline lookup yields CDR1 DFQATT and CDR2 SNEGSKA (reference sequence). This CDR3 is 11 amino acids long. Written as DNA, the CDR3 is TGCAGTGGACTAGCGGGGGGGTCCCAGTATTTT. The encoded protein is CSGLAGGSQYF.

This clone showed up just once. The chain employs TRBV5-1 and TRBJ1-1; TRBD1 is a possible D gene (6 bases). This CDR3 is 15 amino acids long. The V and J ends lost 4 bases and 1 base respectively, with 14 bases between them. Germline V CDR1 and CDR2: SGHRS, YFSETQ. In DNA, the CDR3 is TGCGCCAGCAGCATGACAGGTAATCAGAACACTGAAGCTTTCTTT. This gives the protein CASSMTGNQNTEAFF.

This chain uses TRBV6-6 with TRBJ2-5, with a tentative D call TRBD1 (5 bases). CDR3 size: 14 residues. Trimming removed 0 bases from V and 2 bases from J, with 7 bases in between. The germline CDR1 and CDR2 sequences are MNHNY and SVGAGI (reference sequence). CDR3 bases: TGTGCCAGCAGTTACTCCCAGGGTCAAGAGACCCAGTACTTC. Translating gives CASSYSQGQETQYF.

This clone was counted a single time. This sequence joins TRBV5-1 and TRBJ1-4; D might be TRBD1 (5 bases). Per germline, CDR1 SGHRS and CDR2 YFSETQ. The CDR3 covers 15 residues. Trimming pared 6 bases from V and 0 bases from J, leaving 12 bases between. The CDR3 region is CASTQGAATNEKLFF. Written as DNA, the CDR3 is TGCGCCAGCACCCAGGGCGCTGCAACTAATGAAAAACTGTTTTTT.

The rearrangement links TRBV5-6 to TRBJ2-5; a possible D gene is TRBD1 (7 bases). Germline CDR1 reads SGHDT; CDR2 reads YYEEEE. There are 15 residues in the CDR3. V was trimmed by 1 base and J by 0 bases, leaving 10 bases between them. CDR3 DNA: TGTGCCAGCAGCTTGCAGGGGGGCTACCAAGAGACCCAGTACTTC. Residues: CASSLQGGYQETQYF.

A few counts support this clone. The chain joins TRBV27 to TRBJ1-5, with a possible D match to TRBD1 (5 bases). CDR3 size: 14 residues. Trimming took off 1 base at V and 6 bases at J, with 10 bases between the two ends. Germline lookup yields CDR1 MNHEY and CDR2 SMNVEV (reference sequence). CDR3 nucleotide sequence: TGTGCCAGCAGTTTATGGGGGGGAGCTCAGCCCCAGCATTTT. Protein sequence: CASSLWGGAQPQHF.

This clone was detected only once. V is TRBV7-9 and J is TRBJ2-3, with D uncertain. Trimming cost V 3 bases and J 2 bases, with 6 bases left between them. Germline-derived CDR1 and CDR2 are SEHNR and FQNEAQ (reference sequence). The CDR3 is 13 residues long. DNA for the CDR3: TGTGCCAGCAGCTTTGCCTACACAGATACGCAGTATTTT. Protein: CASSFAYTDTQYF.

The CDR3 loop reads CASTQKSTSPYEQYF. CDR3 DNA: TGTGCCAGCACTCAAAAGTCTACTTCCCCCTACGAGCAGTACTTC. The rearrangement joins TRBV6-5 to TRBJ2-7; D gene ambiguous. V was cut by 7 bases and J by 2 bases, with 18 bases left in between. Per germline, CDR1 MNHEY and CDR2 SVGAGI. This CDR3 region has 15 residues.

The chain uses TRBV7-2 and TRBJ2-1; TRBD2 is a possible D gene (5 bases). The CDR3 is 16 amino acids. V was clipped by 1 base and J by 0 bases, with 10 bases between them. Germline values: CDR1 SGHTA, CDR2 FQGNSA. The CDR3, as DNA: TGTGCCAGCAGCTTAGTTGGCGGGTTCTCCTACAATGAGCAGTTCTTC. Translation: CASSLVGGFSYNEQFF. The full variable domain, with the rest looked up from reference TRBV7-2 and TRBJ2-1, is GAGVSQSPSNKVTEKGKDVELRCDPISGHTALYWYRQSLGQGLEFLIYFQGNSAPDKSGLPSDRFSAERTGGSVSTLTIQRTQQEDSAVYLCASSLVGGFSYNEQFFGPGTRLTVL.

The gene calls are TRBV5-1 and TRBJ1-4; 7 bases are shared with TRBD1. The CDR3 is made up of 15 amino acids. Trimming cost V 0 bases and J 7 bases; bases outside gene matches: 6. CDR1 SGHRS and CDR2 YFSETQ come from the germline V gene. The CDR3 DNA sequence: TGCGCCAGCAGCTTGGCAGGGGGAAGTGGTGAAAAACTGTTTTTT. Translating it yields CASSLAGGSGEKLFF.

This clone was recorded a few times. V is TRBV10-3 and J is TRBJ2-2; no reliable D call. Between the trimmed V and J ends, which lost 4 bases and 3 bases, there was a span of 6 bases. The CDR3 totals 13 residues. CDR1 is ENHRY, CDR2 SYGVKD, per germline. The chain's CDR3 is CAISVGDTGELFF. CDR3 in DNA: TGTGCCATCAGTGTGGGCGACACCGGGGAGCTGTTTTTT.

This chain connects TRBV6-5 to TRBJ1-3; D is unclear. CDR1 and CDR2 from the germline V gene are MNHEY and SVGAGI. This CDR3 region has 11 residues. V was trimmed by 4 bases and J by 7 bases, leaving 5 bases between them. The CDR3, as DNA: TGTGCCAGCAGTTGGCGGAACACCATATATTTT. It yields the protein CASSWRNTIYF.

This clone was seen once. CDR3 sequence: CASSQGGQGGAGELFF. The DNA for the CDR3 is TGCGCCAGCAGTCAGGGGGGACAGGGAGGGGCCGGGGAGCTGTTTTTT. This sequence joins TRBV23-1 and TRBJ2-2, with 9 bases that match TRBD1. TRBV23-1 belongs to the ORF category, with a function that is uncertain. CDR3 size: 16 residues. The V and J ends lost 3 bases and 6 bases, in that order; junction bases with no gene match: 8.

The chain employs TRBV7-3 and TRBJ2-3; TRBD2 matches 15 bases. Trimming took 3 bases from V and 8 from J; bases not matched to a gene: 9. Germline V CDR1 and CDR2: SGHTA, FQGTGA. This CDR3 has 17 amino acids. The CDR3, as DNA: TGTGCCAGCAGCTTTTCGGGACTAGCGGGGGGCCGGGGTACGCAGTATTTT. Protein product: CASSFSGLAGGRGTQYF.

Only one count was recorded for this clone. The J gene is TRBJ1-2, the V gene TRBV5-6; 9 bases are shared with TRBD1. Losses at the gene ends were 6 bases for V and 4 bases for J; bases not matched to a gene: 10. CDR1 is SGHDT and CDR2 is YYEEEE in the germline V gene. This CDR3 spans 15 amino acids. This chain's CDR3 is CASIKRGQGVYGYTF. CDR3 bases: TGTGCCAGCATAAAACGGGGACAGGGTGTCTATGGCTACACCTTC.

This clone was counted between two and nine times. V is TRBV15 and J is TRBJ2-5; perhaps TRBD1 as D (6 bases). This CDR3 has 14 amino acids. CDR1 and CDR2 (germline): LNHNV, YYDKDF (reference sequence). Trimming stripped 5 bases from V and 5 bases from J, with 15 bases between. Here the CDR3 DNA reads TGTGCCACCAGCCCCACCCCAGGGGTCGAGACCCAGTACTTC. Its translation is CATSPTPGVETQYF. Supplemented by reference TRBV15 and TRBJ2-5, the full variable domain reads DAMVIQNPRYQVTQFGKPVTLSCSQTLNHNVMYWYQQKSSQAPKLLFHYYDKDFNNEADTPDNFQSRRPNTSFCFLDIRSPGLGDTAMYLCATSPTPGVETQYFGPGTRLLVL.

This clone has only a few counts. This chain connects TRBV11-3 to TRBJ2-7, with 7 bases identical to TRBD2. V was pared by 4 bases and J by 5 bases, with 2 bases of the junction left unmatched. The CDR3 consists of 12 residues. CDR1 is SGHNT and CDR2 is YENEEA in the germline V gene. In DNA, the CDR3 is TGTGCCAGCAGCTCCGGGAGGCACGAGCAGTACTTC. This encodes CASSSGRHEQYF. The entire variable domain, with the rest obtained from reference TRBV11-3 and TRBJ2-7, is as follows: EAGVVQSPRYKIIEKKQPVAFWCNPISGHNTLYWYLQNLGQGPELLIRYENEEAVDDSQLPKDRFSAERLKGVDSTLKIQPAELGDSAVYLCASSSGRHEQYFGPGTRLTVT.

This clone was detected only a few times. The CDR3 loop reads CASTSRTSGHLSTDTQYF. CDR3 sequence (DNA): TGTGCCAGCACCTCTAGAACTAGCGGTCACCTTAGCACAGATACGCAGTATTTT. This rearrangement joins TRBV11-2 to TRBJ2-3; 8 bases fit TRBD2. V shed 7 bases and J 0 bases; nucleotides not matched to a gene: 15. CDR1 and CDR2 from the germline V gene are SGHAT and FQNNGV. The CDR3 spans 18 residues.

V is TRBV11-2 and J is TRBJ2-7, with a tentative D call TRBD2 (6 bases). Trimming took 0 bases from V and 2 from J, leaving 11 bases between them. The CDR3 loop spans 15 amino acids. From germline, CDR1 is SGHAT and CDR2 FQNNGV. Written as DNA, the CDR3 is TGTGCCAGCAGCTTAGATCGGAGGGTCGCCTACGAGCAGTACTTC. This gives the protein CASSLDRRVAYEQYF. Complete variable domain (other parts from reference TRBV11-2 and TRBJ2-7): EAGVAQSPRYKIIEKRQSVAFWCNPISGHATLYWYQQILGQGPKLLIQFQNNGVVDDSQLPKDRFSAERLKGVDSTLKIQPAKLEDSAVYLCASSLDRRVAYEQYFGPGTRLTVT.

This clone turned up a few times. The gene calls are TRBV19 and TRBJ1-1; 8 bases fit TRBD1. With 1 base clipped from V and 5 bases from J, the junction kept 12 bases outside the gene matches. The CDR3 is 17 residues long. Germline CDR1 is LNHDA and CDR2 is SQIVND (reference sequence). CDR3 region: CASSIVGSGGAWTEAFF. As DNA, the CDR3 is TGTGCCAGTAGTATAGTGGGGTCAGGGGGCGCATGGACTGAAGCTTTCTTT.

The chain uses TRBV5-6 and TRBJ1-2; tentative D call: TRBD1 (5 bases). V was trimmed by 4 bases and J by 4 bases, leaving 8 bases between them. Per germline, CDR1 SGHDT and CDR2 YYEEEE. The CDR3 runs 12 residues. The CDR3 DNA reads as TGTGCCAGCAGCACCGACAGCTATGGCTACACCTTC. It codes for CASSTDSYGYTF.

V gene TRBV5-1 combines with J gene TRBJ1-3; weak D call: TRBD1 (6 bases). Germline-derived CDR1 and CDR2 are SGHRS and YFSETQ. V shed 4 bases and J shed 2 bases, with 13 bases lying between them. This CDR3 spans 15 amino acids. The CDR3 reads CASSLTGNTGNTIYF. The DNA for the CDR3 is TGCGCCAGCAGCCTCACAGGGAACACTGGAAACACCATATATTTT. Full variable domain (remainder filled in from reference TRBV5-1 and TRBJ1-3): KAGVTQTPRYLIKTRGQQVTLSCSPISGHRSVSWYQQTPGQGLQFLFEYFSETQRNKGNFPGRFSGRQFSNSRSEMNVSTLELGDSALYLCASSLTGNTGNTIYFGEGSWLTVV.

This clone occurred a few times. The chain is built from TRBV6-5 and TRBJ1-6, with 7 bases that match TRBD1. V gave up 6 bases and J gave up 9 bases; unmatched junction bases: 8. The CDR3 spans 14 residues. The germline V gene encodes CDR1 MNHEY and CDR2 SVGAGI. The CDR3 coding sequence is TGTGCCAGCAGCCTTCAGGGGGTAGCTTCACCCCTCCACTTT. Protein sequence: CASSLQGVASPLHF.

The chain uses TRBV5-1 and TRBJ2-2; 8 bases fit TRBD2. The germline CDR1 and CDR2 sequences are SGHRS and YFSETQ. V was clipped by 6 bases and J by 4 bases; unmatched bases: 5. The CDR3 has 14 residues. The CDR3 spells CASTREGGTGELFF. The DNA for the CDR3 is TGCGCCAGCACCCGGGAGGGGGGCACCGGGGAGCTGTTTTTT.